The T cell receptor beta chain described here comes from a study of OX40 agonist ivuxolimab in advanced cancers. Using immunoSEQ multiplex PCR, the repertoire was profiled, and TCRdb retains in-frame clones only, with some absent. The repertoire holds approximately 76,000 clones, about 93% seen once, with roughly 6.4% in the top ten. On this clone itself: Antigen: not known. The junction departs from the called germline gene at one end, perhaps through a read error.

Notes on the study in general: Blood T cells, both CD4+ and CD8+, expanded clonally by week 6 at 0.1 to 3.0 mg/kg.

The CDR3 extends over 15 amino acids. CDR1 and CDR2 (germline): SGHKS, YYEKEE (reference sequence). Material: CD4+ or CD8+ T cells sorted from blood, obtained in a trial of the OX40 agonist ivuxolimab. The genes are TRBV5-5 and TRBJ1-3, with D possibly being TRBD1 (5 bases). This sequence was found in an adult with an advanced solid tumor such as melanoma, head and neck, liver or kidney cancer. The CDR3 DNA is TGTGCCAGAAGCTTGGCGGGGCTCTCTGGAAACACCATATATTTT. Its translation is CARSLAGLSGNTIYF.